This is a list of T cell receptor beta chains from one sample in a study of blood T cell repertoires in COVID-19. Method: immunoSEQ multiplex PCR; TCRdb's copy keeps in-frame clones and lacks some. The top ten hold 1.3% of the sample, which has around 380,000 clones, roughly 86% seen once. Sequencing used PBMCs or T cells enriched from blood (not recorded which). These receptors came from a young man who had recovered from COVID-19. Each CDR3 is given with its conserved first and last residue. The D gene is left open where the match is weak. The size entry is marked missing in some rows and otherwise reads once, few, many or a size class.

V: TRBV10-3; J: TRBJ2-3; size: once; D: -; CDR3: CAISEPGNLLDTQYF; DNA: TGTGCCATCAGTGAGCCAGGGAACTTACTAGATACGCAGTATTTT
V: TRBV4-1; J: TRBJ1-4; size: -; D: TRBD1; CDR3: CASSQGDGTGYEKLFF; DNA: TGCGCCAGCAGCCAAGGGGACGGGACAGGGTATGAAAAACTGTTTTTT
V: TRBV5-4; J: TRBJ2-5; size: few; D: TRBD1; CDR3: CASSSRDSSQETQYF; DNA: TGTGCCAGCAGCTCCCGGGACAGCTCCCAAGAGACCCAGTACTTC
V: TRBV5-6; J: TRBJ1-5; size: -; D: -; CDR3: CASSLGTGYSNQPQHF; DNA: TGTGCCAGCAGCTTGGGAACCGGTTATAGCAATCAGCCCCAGCATTTT
V: TRBV7-9; J: TRBJ1-1; size: -; D: TRBD1; CDR3: CASSQPGQGGPEAFF; DNA: TGTGCCAGCAGCCAACCGGGACAGGGGGGCCCTGAAGCTTTCTTT
V: TRBV7-8; J: TRBJ1-4; size: once; D: TRBD1; CDR3: CASSTLPAGTGNEKLFF; DNA: TGTGCCAGCAGCACCCTACCGGCCGGGACAGGGAATGAAAAACTGTTTTTT
V: TRBV6-5; J: TRBJ1-2; size: -; D: TRBD1; CDR3: CASRAGGYGYTF; DNA: TGTGCCAGCAGAGCAGGGGGATATGGCTACACCTTC
V: TRBV7-2; J: TRBJ1-6; size: few; D: -; CDR3: CASSSDRSPLHF; DNA: TGTGCCAGCAGCTCAGATCGTTCACCCCTCCACTTT
V: TRBV19; J: TRBJ1-5; size: few; D: -; CDR3: CASSVPSVPMSNQPQHF; DNA: TGTGCCAGTAGTGTACCTTCGGTCCCGATGAGCAATCAGCCCCAGCATTTT
V: TRBV4-1; J: TRBJ2-1; size: -; D: -; CDR3: CASSQGTRSSYNEQFF; DNA: TGCGCCAGCAGCCAAGGGACTCGGAGCTCCTACAATGAGCAGTTCTTC
V: TRBV4-1; J: TRBJ2-2; size: few; D: TRBD2; CDR3: CASSQYPRGGPAAGELFF; DNA: TGCGCCAGCAGCCAATATCCCCGGGGGGGCCCGGCCGCCGGGGAGCTGTTTTTT
V: TRBV3-1/TRBV3-2; J: TRBJ2-7; size: -; D: TRBD1; CDR3: CASSQGYGQGTYEQYF; DNA: TGTGCCAGCAGCCAAGGCTATGGACAGGGAACCTACGAGCAGTACTTC
V: TRBV19; J: TRBJ1-1; size: -; D: -; CDR3: CASSISLTPGGRTFF; DNA: TGTGCCAGTAGTATTTCCCTGACCCCTGGGGGGAGGACTTTCTTT
V: TRBV6-6; J: TRBJ1-2; size: -; D: TRBD1; CDR3: CASIRSGQRWYPYGYTF; DNA: TGTGCCAGCATTCGCTCGGGACAGCGATGGTACCCTTATGGCTACACCTTC
V: TRBV9; J: TRBJ1-2; size: -; D: -; CDR3: CASSPRQQRYGYTF; DNA: TGTGCCAGCAGCCCTCGACAGCAACGCTATGGCTACACCTTC
V: TRBV5-1; J: TRBJ2-2; size: -; D: TRBD2; CDR3: CASSRTSGGNTGELFF; DNA: TGCGCCAGCAGCCGGACTAGCGGGGGCAACACCGGGGAGCTGTTTTTT
V: TRBV2; J: TRBJ1-2; size: -; D: TRBD1; CDR3: CASKLGTVYGYTF; DNA: TGTGCCAGCAAATTGGGGACAGTCTATGGCTACACCTTC